The 4 T cell receptor beta chains below all came from one sample that was sequenced in a study of response to subunit inactivated influenza vaccine. MiXCR, applied by TCRdb to the RT-PCR reads, yields one record per CDR3 protein. The sample consists of around 600,000 distinct CDR3 sequences, 11% of them appearing once. The sample also formed part of further work on T cells expressing NK-cell markers. That source reports: Generation of TCR beta cDNA was performed by 5'RACE template switching incorporating UMIs.

The source material was PBMCs from blood, sampled on the day of vaccination. These TCRs come from a man aged 50-60 years who received an inactivated influenza vaccine.

This clonotype has just a few counts. The J gene is TRBJ2-3, the V gene TRBV12-3 or TRBV12-4; 7 nucleotides line up with TRBD2. The CDR3 runs to 14 residues. Trimming took 7 bases from V and 2 from J; bases not matched to a gene: 6. CDR3 nucleotide sequence: TGTGCCAGCATCCTTGCGGGGGACACAGATACGCAGTATTTT. Translating gives CASILAGDTDTQYF.

J is TRBJ1-1 and V is TRBV3-1; D unresolved. The CDR3 runs 11 residues. Trimming stripped 0 bases from V and 7 bases from J, with 3 bases between. Looked up from germline, CDR1 is LGHDT and CDR2 is YNNKEL (reference sequence). This CDR3 reads CASSQENEAFF. The CDR3 DNA reads TGTGCCAGCAGCCAAGAAAATGAAGCTTTCTTT.

This clonotype has at least ten counts. CDR3 bases: TGTGCCAGCAGCCCCCGACTAGCGGGGGGCCCAGATACGCAGTATTTT. Translated, it gives CASSPRLAGGPDTQYF. The chain has TRBV7-2 and TRBJ2-3; 13 bases line up with TRBD2. CDR1 and CDR2 from the germline V gene are SGHTA and FQGNSA. This CDR3 comprises 16 residues. V lost 5 bases to trimming and J lost 4 bases; unmatched junction nucleotides: 6. The full variable domain, rest sourced from reference TRBV7-2 and TRBJ2-3, is GAGVSQSPSNKVTEKGKDVELRCDPISGHTALYWYRQSLGQGLEFLIYFQGNSAPDKSGLPSDRFSAERTGGSVSTLTIQRTQQEDSAVYLCASSPRLAGGPDTQYFGPGTRLTVL.

This clonotype was observed many times. The V gene is TRBV15, the J gene TRBJ2-1; D possibly corresponds to TRBD2 (6 bases). CDR1 and CDR2 from the germline V gene are LNHNV and YYDKDF (reference sequence). V lost 4 bases, J lost 7 bases, and 17 bases lay in between. CDR3 size: 15 residues. The DNA of the CDR3 is TGTGCCACCAGCACCAGGACTACCCTCTCGAATGAGCAGTTCTTC. Protein sequence: CATSTRTTLSNEQFF.